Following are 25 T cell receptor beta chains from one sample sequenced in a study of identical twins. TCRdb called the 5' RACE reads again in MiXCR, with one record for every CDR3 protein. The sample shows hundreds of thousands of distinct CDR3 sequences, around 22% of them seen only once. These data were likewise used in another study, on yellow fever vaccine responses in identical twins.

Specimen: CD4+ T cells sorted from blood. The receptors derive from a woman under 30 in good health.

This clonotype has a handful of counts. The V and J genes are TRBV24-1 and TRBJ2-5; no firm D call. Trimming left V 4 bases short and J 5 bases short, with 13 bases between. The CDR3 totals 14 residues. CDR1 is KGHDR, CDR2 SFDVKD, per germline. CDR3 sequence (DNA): TGTGCCACCAGTGACCGAATCGACTTGGAGACCCAGTACTTC. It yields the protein CATSDRIDLETQYF.

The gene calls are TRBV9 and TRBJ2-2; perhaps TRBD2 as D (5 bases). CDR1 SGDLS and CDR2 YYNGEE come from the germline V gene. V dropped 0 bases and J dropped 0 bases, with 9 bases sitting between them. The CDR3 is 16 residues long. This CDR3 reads CASSVGGFSNTGELFF. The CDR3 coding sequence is TGTGCCAGCAGCGTAGGAGGGTTTTCGAACACCGGGGAGCTGTTTTTT.

CDR3 amino acids: CASSPPGTVKNEAFF. The CDR3, as DNA: TGTGCCAGCAGTCCCCCCGGGACAGTTAAAAATGAAGCTTTCTTT. This chain joins TRBV12-3 or TRBV12-4 and TRBJ1-1, with TRBD1 identical over 7 bases. V dropped 5 bases and J dropped 7; count of bases not matched to a gene: 13. This CDR3 region has 15 residues.

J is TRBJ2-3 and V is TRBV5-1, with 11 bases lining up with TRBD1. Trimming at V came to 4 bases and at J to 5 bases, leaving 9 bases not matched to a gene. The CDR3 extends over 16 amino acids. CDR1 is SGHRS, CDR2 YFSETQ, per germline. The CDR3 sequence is CASSPPGTGGVDTQYF. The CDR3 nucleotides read TGCGCCAGCAGCCCGCCCGGGACAGGGGGTGTAGATACGCAGTATTTT.

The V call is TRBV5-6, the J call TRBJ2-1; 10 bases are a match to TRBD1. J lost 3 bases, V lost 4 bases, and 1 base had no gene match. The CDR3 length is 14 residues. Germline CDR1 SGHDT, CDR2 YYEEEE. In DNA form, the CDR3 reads TGTGCCAGCAGCGGGACAGGGGTCTACAATGAGCAGTTCTTC. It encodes CASSGTGVYNEQFF.

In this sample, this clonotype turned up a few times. The CDR3 loop is CASSLVGQGGIKNIQYF. CDR3 nucleotides: TGTGCCAGCAGCTTAGTCGGACAGGGGGGCATCAAAAACATTCAGTACTTC. V is TRBV7-8 and J is TRBJ2-4, with 10 nucleotides matching TRBD1. The CDR3 loop spans 17 amino acids. The germline CDR1 and CDR2 sequences are SGHVS and FQNEAQ. After removal of 1 base from V and 3 bases from J, the junction contained 6 bases not matched to a gene.

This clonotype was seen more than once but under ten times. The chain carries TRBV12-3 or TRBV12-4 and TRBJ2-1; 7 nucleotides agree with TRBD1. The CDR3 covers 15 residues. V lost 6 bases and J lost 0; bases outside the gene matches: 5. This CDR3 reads CASRPQGHSYNEQFF. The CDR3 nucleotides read TGTGCCAGCAGGCCACAGGGGCACTCCTACAATGAGCAGTTCTTC.

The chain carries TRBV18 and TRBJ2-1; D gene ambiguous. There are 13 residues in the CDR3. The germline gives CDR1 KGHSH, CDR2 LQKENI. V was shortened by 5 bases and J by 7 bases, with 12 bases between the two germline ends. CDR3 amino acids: CASSDPRRNEQFF. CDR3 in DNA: TGTGCCAGCTCAGACCCGCGGCGTAATGAGCAGTTCTTC.

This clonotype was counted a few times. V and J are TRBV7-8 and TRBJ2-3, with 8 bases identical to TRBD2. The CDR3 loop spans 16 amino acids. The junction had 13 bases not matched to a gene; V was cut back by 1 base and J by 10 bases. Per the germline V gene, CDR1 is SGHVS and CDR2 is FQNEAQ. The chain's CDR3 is CASSLGGGGNYKAQYF. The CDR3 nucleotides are TGTGCCAGCAGCTTAGGGGGCGGGGGGAATTATAAGGCGCAGTATTTT.

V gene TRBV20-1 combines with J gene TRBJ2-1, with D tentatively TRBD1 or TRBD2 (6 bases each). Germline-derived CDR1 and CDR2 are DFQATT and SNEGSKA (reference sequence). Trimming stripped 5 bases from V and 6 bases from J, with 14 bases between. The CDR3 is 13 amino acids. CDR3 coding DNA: TGCAGTGCTGTAGGGGGGCTGGGCAATGAGCAGTTCTTC. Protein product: CSAVGGLGNEQFF.

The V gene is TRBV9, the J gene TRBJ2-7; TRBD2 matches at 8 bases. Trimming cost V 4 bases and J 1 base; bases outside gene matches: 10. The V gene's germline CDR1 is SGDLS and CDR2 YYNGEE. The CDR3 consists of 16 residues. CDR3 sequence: CASSPQAGELSYEQYF. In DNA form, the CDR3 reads TGTGCCAGCAGCCCGCAAGCGGGAGAGCTATCCTACGAGCAGTACTTC.

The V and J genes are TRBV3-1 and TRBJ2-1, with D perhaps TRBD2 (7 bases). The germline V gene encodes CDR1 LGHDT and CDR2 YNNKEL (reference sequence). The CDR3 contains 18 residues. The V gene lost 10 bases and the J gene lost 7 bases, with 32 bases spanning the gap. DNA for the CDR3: TGTGCCACCTCCCAAGTATTACAGACTAGCAGGGGTCCGAATGAGCAGTTCTTC. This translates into CATSQVLQTSRGPNEQFF.

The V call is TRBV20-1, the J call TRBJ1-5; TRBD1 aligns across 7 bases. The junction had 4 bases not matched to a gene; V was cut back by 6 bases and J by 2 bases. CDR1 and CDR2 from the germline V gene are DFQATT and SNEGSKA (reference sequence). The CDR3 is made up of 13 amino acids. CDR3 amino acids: CSAHGTGNQPQHF. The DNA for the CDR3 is TGCAGTGCCCACGGGACAGGCAATCAGCCCCAGCATTTT.

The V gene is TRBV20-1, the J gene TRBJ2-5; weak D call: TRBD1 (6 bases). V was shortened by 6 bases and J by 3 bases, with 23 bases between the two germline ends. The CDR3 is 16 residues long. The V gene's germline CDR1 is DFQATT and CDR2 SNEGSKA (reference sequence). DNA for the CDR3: TGCAGTGCATTTCCCCGGGACACAGTTGGAGAAGAGACCCAGTACTTC. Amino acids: CSAFPRDTVGEETQYF.

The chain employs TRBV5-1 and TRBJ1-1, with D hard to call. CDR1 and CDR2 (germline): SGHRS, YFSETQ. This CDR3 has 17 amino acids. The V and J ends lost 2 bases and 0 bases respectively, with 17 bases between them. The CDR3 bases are TGCGCCAGCAGCTTTCTTCCGGCAGGAAACATGAACACTGAAGCTTTCTTT. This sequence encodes CASSFLPAGNMNTEAFF. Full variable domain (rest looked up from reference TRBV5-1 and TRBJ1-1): KAGVTQTPRYLIKTRGQQVTLSCSPISGHRSVSWYQQTPGQGLQFLFEYFSETQRNKGNFPGRFSGRQFSNSRSEMNVSTLELGDSALYLCASSFLPAGNMNTEAFFGQGTRLTVV.

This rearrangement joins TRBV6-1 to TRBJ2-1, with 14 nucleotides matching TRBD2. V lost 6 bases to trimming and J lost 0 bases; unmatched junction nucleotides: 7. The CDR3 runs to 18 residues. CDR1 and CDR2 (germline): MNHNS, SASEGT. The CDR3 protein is CASRGLAGATGSYNEQFF. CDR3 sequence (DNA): TGTGCCAGCAGGGGACTAGCGGGAGCCACCGGCTCCTACAATGAGCAGTTCTTC.

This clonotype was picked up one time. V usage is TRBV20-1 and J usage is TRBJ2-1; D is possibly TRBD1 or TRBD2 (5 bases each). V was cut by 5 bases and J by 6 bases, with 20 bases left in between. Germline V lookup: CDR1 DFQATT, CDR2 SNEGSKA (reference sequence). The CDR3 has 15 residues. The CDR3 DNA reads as TGCAGTGCTGCACAAGTTACGGGACGTGGCAATGAGCAGTTCTTC. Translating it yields CSAAQVTGRGNEQFF.

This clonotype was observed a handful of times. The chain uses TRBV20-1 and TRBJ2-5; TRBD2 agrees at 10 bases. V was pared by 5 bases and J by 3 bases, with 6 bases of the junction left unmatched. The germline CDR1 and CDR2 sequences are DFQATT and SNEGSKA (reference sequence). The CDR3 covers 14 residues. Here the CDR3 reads CSAGGTSAKETQYF. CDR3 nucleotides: TGCAGTGCTGGTGGGACTAGCGCTAAAGAGACCCAGTACTTC.

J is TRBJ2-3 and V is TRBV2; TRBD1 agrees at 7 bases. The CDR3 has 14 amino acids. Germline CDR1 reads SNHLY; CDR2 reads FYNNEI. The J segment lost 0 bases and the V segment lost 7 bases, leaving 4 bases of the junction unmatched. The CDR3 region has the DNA TGTGCCAGCAAGGGGGCAGCCAGCACAGATACGCAGTATTTT. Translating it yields CASKGAASTDTQYF.

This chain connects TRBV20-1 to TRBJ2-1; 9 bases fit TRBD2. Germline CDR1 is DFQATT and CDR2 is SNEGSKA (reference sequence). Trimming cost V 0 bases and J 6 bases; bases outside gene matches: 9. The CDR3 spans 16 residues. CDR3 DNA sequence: TGCAGTGCTAGAGATCTCCGGCTAGCGGGGTTCAATGAGCAGTTCTTC. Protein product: CSARDLRLAGFNEQFF.

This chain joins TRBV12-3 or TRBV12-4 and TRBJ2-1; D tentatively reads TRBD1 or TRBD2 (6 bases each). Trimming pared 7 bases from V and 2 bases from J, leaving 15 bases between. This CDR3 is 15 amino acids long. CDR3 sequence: CASTQTGGPYNEQFF. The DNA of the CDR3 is TGTGCCAGCACCCAAACCGGGGGCCCCTACAATGAGCAGTTCTTC.

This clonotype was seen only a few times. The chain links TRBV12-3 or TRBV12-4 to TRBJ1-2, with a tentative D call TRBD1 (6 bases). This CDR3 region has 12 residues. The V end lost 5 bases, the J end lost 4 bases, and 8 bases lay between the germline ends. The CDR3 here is CASSEGVYGYTF. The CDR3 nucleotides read TGTGCCAGCAGTGAGGGGGTCTATGGCTACACCTTC.

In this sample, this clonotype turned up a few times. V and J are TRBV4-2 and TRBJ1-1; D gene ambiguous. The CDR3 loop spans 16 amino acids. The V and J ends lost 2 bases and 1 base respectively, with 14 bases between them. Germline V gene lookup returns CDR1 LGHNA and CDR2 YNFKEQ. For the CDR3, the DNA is TGTGCCAGCAGCCAAAGTCGTCAGGCGGGGAACACTGAAGCTTTCTTT. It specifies CASSQSRQAGNTEAFF.

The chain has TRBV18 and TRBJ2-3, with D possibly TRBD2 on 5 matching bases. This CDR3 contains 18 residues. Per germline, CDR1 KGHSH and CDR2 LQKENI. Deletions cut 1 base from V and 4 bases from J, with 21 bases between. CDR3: CASSPRGPSGYSADTQYF. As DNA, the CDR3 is TGTGCCAGCTCACCACGAGGTCCATCCGGTTATAGCGCAGATACGCAGTATTTT. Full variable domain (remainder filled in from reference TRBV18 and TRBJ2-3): NAGVMQNPRHLVRRRGQEARLRCSPMKGHSHVYWYRQLPEEGLKFMVYLQKENIIDESGMPKERFSAEFPKEGPSILRIQQVVRGDSAAYFCASSPRGPSGYSADTQYFGPGTRLTVL.

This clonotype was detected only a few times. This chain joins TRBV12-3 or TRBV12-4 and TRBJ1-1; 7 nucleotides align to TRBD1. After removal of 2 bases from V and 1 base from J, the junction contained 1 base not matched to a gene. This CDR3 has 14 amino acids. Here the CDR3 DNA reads TGTGCCAGCAGTTTAAGGGGGCCGAACACTGAAGCTTTCTTT. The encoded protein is CASSLRGPNTEAFF.